This record covers a single T cell receptor (beta chain). One entry per CDR3 protein, called by TCRdb with MiXCR from the 5' RACE reads. The sample has some 62,000 distinct CDR3 sequences, 30% seen once. CDR1 and CDR2 (germline): MGHDK, SYGVNS. V gave up 4 bases and J gave up 4 bases; unmatched junction bases: 6. CDR3 length: 15 amino acids. Input material: tumor-infiltrating naive CD4+ T cells sorted from the breast tumor. Noted subset: naive CD4+ T cells, CD4+CD45RA+CD25-. The chain joins TRBV25-1 to TRBJ2-1, with 8 positions matching TRBD2. The sequence derives from a female donor with breast cancer. The CDR3 region is CASSVLTGGYNEQFF. The CDR3 nucleotides read TGTGCCAGCAGTGTCTTAACGGGGGGGTACAATGAGCAGTTCTTC.